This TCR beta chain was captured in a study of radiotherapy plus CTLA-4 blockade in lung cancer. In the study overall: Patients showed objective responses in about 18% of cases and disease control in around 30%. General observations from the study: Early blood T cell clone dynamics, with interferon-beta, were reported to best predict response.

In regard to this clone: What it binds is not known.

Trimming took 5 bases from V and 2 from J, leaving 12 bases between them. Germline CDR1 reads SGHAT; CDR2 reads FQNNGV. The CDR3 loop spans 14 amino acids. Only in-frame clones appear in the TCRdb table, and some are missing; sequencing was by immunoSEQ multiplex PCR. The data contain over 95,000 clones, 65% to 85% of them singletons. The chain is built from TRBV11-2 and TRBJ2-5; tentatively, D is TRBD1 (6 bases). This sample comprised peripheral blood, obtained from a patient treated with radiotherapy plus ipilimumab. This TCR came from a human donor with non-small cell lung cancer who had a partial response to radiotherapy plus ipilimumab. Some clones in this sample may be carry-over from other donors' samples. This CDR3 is CASSARTAQETQYF. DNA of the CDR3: TGTGCCAGCAGCGCGCGGACAGCACAAGAGACCCAGTACTTC.